This T cell receptor beta chain came from a study of T cell repertoires in cytomegalovirus infection. Overall study: From public TCR beta signatures came an indication of both CMV infection and matching HLA type.

Study conclusions and caveats: The ex vivo response was dominated by HLA-C-restricted CMV-specific TCR beta clonotypes.

Germline V gene lookup returns CDR1 LNHDA and CDR2 SQIVND (reference sequence). The J segment lost 4 bases and the V segment lost 3 bases, leaving 5 bases of the junction unmatched. The CDR3 runs 15 residues. TCRdb fed the reads into MiXCR, producing one record per CDR3 protein. The sample includes approximately 500,000 distinct CDR3 sequences, about 15% of them seen just once. In its sample, this clonotype was seen a few times. What it binds is unknown. The origin of this receptor is a human donor in good health (CMV status not recorded). Some clones in this sample may be carry-over from other donors' samples. The V call is TRBV19, the J call TRBJ2-1, with TRBD2 identical over 8 bases. Sample: CD8+ T cells from PBMCs. The DNA of the CDR3 is TGTGCCAGTAGTATGGTAGCGGGGCCTTACAATGAGCAGTTCTTC. Translating it yields CASSMVAGPYNEQFF. The full variable domain, with the rest looked up from reference TRBV19 and TRBJ2-1, is DGGITQSPKYLFRKEGQNVTLSCEQNLNHDAMYWYRQDPGQGLRLIYYSQIVNDFQKGDIAEGYSVSREKKESFPLTVTSAQKNPTAFYLCASSMVAGPYNEQFFGPGTRLTVL.